These 3 T cell receptor beta chains originate from one sample sequenced in a study of regulatory and conventional T cells in RAG deficiency. The assay was immunoSEQ multiplex PCR, and TCRdb's table has in-frame clones only and misses some. Among under 35,000 clones listed, roughly three quarters were seen once. The sorted conventional CD4+ T cells were CD25-low and CD127-high, with genomic DNA sequenced. The same sample was also studied in work on regulatory T cells. This second study notes: Primers: 52 TRBV forward and 13 TRBJ reverse.

Sequences were obtained from CD4+ effector T cells sorted from blood. The receptors were gathered from a human donor in good health.

This rearrangement joins TRBV30 to TRBJ1-6; a possible D gene is TRBD1 (6 bases). From germline, CDR1 is GTSNPN and CDR2 SVGIG (reference sequence). This CDR3 region has 14 residues. The V end lost 7 bases, the J end lost 4 bases, and 14 bases lay between the germline ends. The CDR3 region has the DNA TGTGCCTACAGGGACCCATCTTATAATTCACCCCTCCACTTT. Amino acids: CAYRDPSYNSPLHF.

The chain carries TRBV7-9 and TRBJ2-5; D is perhaps TRBD2 (5 bases). The CDR3 sequence is 15 residues long. In germline, CDR1 is SEHNR, CDR2 FQNEAQ (reference sequence). The germline V and J ends were trimmed by 5 bases and 5 bases, with 18 bases remaining between them. CDR3 protein: CASSTSTTGWETQYF. Here the CDR3 DNA reads TGTGCCAGCAGCACGTCTACTACGGGGTGGGAGACCCAGTACTTC.

The chain carries TRBV9 and TRBJ2-3; 9 nucleotides align to TRBD2. The CDR3 consists of 16 residues. The ends lost 3 bases at V and 3 bases at J; junction bases unmatched: 8. The germline V gene has CDR1 SGDLS and CDR2 YYNGEE. The CDR3 here is CASSEGTSTYTDTQYF. The CDR3 nucleotides are TGTGCCAGCAGCGAGGGGACTAGCACTTATACAGATACGCAGTATTTT.